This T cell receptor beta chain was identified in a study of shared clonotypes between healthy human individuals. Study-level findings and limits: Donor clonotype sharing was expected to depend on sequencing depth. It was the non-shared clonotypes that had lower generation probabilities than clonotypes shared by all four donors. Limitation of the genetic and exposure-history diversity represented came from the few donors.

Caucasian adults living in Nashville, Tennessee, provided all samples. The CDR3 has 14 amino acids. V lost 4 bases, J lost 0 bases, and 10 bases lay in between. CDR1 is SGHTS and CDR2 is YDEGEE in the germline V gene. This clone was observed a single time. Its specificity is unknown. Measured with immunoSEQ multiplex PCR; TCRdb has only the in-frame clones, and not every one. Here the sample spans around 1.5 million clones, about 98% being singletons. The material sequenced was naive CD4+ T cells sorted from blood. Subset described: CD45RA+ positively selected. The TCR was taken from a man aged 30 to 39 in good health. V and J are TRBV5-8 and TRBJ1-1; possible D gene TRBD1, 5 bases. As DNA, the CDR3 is TGTGCCAGCAGCAGGGGTGTAGTGAACACTGAAGCTTTCTTT. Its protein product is CASSRGVVNTEAFF.